This T cell receptor beta chain originates from a study of cytomegalovirus exposure and HLA in healthy donors. As for the study in general: Most donors, less than 85% of more than 300 genotyped, fell in the Caucasian-associated ancestry cluster.

This CDR3 contains 15 residues. After removal of 4 bases from V and 1 base from J, the junction contained 8 bases not matched to a gene. Per the germline V gene, CDR1 is GTSNPN and CDR2 is SVGIG (reference sequence). This clone has just one count. The antigen remains undetermined. Whole-study results and caveats: The authors considered a cluster of highly shared sequence variants likely to be a sequencing artifact. CMV antigen specificity of a few CMV-associated chains was confirmed in vitro. TCR beta sequences reportedly predicted most subjects' HLA-A and HLA-B alleles accurately.

PCR used 60 Vbeta primers and 13 Jbeta primers. Repertoires were generated with immunoSEQ multiplex PCR, while TCRdb's copy carries only in-frame clones and drops some. The sample includes roughly 100,000 clones, around 84% of them seen just once. The V call is TRBV30, the J call TRBJ2-5; 8 nucleotides align to TRBD2. The source material was PBMCs. This sequence was found in a human donor in good health. CDR3 DNA sequence: TGTGCCTGGACGGGCGGGGGGAGACTCCAAGAGACCCAGTACTTC. This sequence encodes CAWTGGGRLQETQYF.